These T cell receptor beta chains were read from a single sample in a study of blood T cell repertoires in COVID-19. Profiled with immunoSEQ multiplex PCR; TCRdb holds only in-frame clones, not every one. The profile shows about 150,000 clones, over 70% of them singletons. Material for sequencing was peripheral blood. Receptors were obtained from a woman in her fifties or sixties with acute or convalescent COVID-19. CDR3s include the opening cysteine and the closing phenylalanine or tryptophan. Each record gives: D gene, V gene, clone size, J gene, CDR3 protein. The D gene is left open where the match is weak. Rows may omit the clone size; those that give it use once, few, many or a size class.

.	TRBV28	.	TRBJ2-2	CASSSDRNTGELFF
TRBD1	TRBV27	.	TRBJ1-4	CASSRGTGSEKLFF
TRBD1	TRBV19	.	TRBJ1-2	CASSSETGLNGYTF
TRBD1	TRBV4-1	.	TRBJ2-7	CASSQDGTAIYEQYF
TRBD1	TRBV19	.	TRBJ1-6	CASSWGQPYNSPLHF
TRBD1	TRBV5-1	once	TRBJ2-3	CASSPGTGGTDTQYF
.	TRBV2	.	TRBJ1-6	CARDKGDRYSPLHF
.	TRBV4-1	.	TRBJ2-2	CASSQDGRAGELFF
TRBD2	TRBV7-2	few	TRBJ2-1	CASSQGLATYNEQFF
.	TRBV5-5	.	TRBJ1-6	CASSWRSGVGNSPLHF
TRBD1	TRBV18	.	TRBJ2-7	CASSPIEGQKVYEQYF
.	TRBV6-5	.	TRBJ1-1	CASSYSGGTEAFF
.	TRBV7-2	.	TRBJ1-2	CASSRYIEGVYGYTF
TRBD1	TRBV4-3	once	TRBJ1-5	CASSQGTGSEYSNQPQHF